Sequencing of this T cell receptor (beta chain) was carried out in a study of cytomegalovirus exposure and HLA in healthy donors. General study results and limits: Earlier findings revealed that most TCR beta V segments proved productive either about 87% or about 30% of the time. In a later analysis, HLA-associated TCR beta chains were more clonally expanded than equally common others. Another analysis was done later, and it associated approximately 17,000 TCR beta sequences with HLA alleles at 0.05 false discovery rate. When analyzed later, a missense DCLRE1C variant was found to be linked to TCR beta V- and J-gene trimming.

The sample holds a few counts of this clone. Its antigen remains unidentified. Primers for the PCR totalled 60 Vbeta and 13 Jbeta. The assay was immunoSEQ multiplex PCR, and TCRdb's table has in-frame clones only and misses some. Of under 140,000 clones listed, 76% are singletons. V lost 5 bases and J 2 bases, leaving 16 bases between the germline ends. CDR1 and CDR2 from the germline V gene are SGHTA and FQGNSA. The CDR3 has 15 amino acids. The genes are TRBV7-2 and TRBJ2-7; D uncertain. This clonotype was sampled from a young man in good health and CMV-seropositive. The material sequenced was PBMCs. The CDR3 DNA follows: TGTGCCAGCAGCACCGCTAGTTCCATCACCTACGAGCAGTACTTC. Translation gives CASSTASSITYEQYF.